This T cell receptor beta chain was sequenced during a study of T cells in localized non-small cell lung cancer. Regarding the study as a whole: Analysis by sequencing included only one tumor region, so heterogeneity remains possible. Uninvolved nearby lung showed the greatest T cell clonality, exceeding that found in tumor. Longer overall survival was seen with higher T cell density measured in blood. When the top 100 tumor clones were examined, a median 57 of them also appeared in the adjacent lung, which was paired and uninvolved.

This CDR3 has 15 residues. V was pared by 3 bases and J by 2 bases, with 4 bases of the junction left unmatched. From germline, CDR1 is SGHRS and CDR2 YFSETQ. About this clone: Its target is not known. Other nucleotide sequences in the sample specify the same CDR3.

The protocol was immunoSEQ multiplex PCR, while the TCRdb copy is restricted to in-frame clones and leaves out a portion. The table lists under 20,000 clones, around 90% of them singletons. Specimen: peripheral blood, collected before any cancer treatment. The sequence was collected from a woman aged 35 to 70 with stage I lung adenocarcinoma. This chain joins TRBV5-1 and TRBJ2-2, with 7 bases identical to TRBD2. The CDR3 region is CASSSGTTNTGELFF. Written as DNA, the CDR3 is TGCGCCAGCAGCTCCGGGACTACCAACACCGGGGAGCTGTTTTTT.